Following are 20 T cell receptor beta chains from one sample sequenced in a study of blood T cell repertoires in COVID-19 (dated by TCRdb to 2018 to 2020). Libraries were made using the immunoSEQ multiplex PCR assay. Sourced from immuneACCESS, this table was stored by TCRdb with only in-frame sequences that have V and J called. A share of the clones is absent; for the studies checked, an unresolved V gene accounts for under half, and the remainder has no known explanation. The table for this sample lists about 340,000 clones; more than 70% of them were counted only once. The ten top clones hold almost 3% of the sample. Sample: peripheral blood. These TCRs come from a young man with active or convalescent COVID-19.

The rearrangement joins TRBV5-1 to TRBJ2-7; D is perhaps TRBD2 (6 bases). V shed 2 bases and J shed 5 bases, with 17 bases lying between them. Per the germline V gene, CDR1 is SGHRS and CDR2 is YFSETQ. This CDR3 spans 15 amino acids. This CDR3 reads CASSFVLARVDEQYF. In DNA, the CDR3 is TGCGCCAGCAGCTTTGTTCTAGCGAGGGTCGACGAGCAGTACTTC.

The chain combines TRBV7-7 with TRBJ2-1; a weak D match, TRBD2 (6 bases). CDR1 SSHAT and CDR2 FNYEAQ come from the germline V gene (reference sequence). Deletions cut 4 bases from V and 0 bases from J, with 13 bases between. The CDR3 sequence is 16 residues long. The CDR3 loop reads CASSSGLMSSYNEQFF. CDR3 DNA sequence: TGTGCCAGCAGCTCGGGACTGATGAGCTCCTACAATGAGCAGTTCTTC. The full variable domain, in which reference TRBV7-7 and TRBJ2-1 provide the parts outside the CDR3, is GAGVSQSPRYKVTKRGQDVTLRCDPISSHATLYWYQQALGQGPEFLTYFNYEAQPDKSGLPSDRFSAERPEGSISTLTIQRTEQRDSAMYRCASSSGLMSSYNEQFFGPGTRLTVL.

V usage is TRBV7-2 and J usage is TRBJ2-3; possible D gene TRBD2, 6 bases. This CDR3 contains 16 residues. V was clipped by 7 bases and J by 5 bases, with 22 bases between them. Germline CDR1 is SGHTA and CDR2 is FQGNSA. Written as DNA, the CDR3 is TGTGCCAGCACCCTCCTAGGGGCGGGGACTTTAGATACGCAGTATTTT. Amino acids: CASTLLGAGTLDTQYF.

The chain uses TRBV5-1 and TRBJ1-3; D is possibly TRBD1 (6 bases). CDR1 and CDR2 (germline): SGHRS, YFSETQ. This CDR3 contains 15 residues. Trimming took off 6 bases at V and 8 bases at J, with 21 bases between the two ends. The CDR3 DNA reads as TGCGCCAGCACCTGGGGGCCACAGGGCTCTCACACCATATATTTT. Protein product: CASTWGPQGSHTIYF.

This clone has only one observation. The sample contains more than one DNA sequence encoding this CDR3. This CDR3 is CASSLEGSTDTQYF. The CDR3 DNA reads TGCGCCAGCAGCTTGGAGGGGTCCACAGATACGCAGTATTTT. The chain has TRBV5-1 and TRBJ2-3, with D perhaps matching TRBD1 (5 bases). CDR3 length: 14 amino acids. Trimming left V 0 bases short and J 2 bases short, with 7 bases between. CDR1 is SGHRS, CDR2 YFSETQ, per germline.

The CDR3 DNA reads as TGTGCCAGTACCATCCGCCGGGGGGCGGGAGTACAGTATTTT. Amino acids: CASTIRRGAGVQYF. The chain is built from TRBV19 and TRBJ2-3; D is possibly TRBD2 (7 bases). The V end lost 7 bases, the J end lost 12 bases, and 23 bases lay between the germline ends. The germline gives CDR1 LNHDA, CDR2 SQIVND (reference sequence). This CDR3 is 14 amino acids long.

This clone was found once. This chain links TRBV25-1 with TRBJ2-1, with 7 positions matching TRBD2. CDR3 size: 14 residues. The ends lost 5 bases at V and 5 bases at J; junction bases unmatched: 6. Germline loops: CDR1 MGHDK, CDR2 SYGVNS. CDR3 DNA: TGTGCCAGCAGTCCCTGGGGGGGGGACAATGAGCAGTTCTTC. Its translation: CASSPWGGDNEQFF.

V gene TRBV5-8 combines with J gene TRBJ1-2; D uncertain. The CDR3 extends over 14 amino acids. V lost 3 bases, J lost 8 bases, and 17 bases lay in between. The germline CDR1 and CDR2 sequences are SGHTS and YDEGEE. The CDR3 region is CASSSRGPVEGYTF. CDR3 nucleotides: TGTGCCAGCAGCTCCCGAGGCCCCGTCGAGGGCTACACCTTC.

The V and J genes are TRBV4-1 and TRBJ1-1, with D uncertain. CDR3 length: 15 amino acids. Trimming shortened V by 6 bases and J by 3 bases, and 17 bases separated the two germline ends. Germline V gene sequence: CDR1 MGHRA, CDR2 YSYEKL. In DNA form, the CDR3 reads TGCGCCAGCAGAACCCGGGAATCCCAGGACACTGAAGCTTTCTTT. This encodes CASRTRESQDTEAFF.

The genes are TRBV12-3 or TRBV12-4 and TRBJ2-4; 8 nucleotides agree with TRBD2. The CDR3 is 13 amino acids. V shed 5 bases and J 8 bases; nucleotides not matched to a gene: 5. The CDR3 coding sequence is TGTGCCAGCAGTCCCCGGGGGGGAGACATTCAGTACTTC. It is translated as CASSPRGGDIQYF.

This chain joins TRBV2 and TRBJ2-5; a weak D match, TRBD1 (5 bases). Germline V CDR1 and CDR2: SNHLY, FYNNEI. This CDR3 spans 16 amino acids. V shed 1 base and J shed 6 bases, with 18 bases lying between them. CDR3 coding DNA: TGTGCCAGCAGTGAAGTGAGCAGGGCCCCTATGAAGACCCAGTACTTC. This gives the protein CASSEVSRAPMKTQYF.

This clone was seen a few times. Other DNA variants within this sample encode the same CDR3. CDR3 nucleotide sequence: TGTGCCAGCAGCGGGGGGACTAGCGCCTACGAGCAGTACTTC. Protein sequence: CASSGGTSAYEQYF. The chain carries TRBV9 and TRBJ2-7; 10 bases are a match to TRBD2. J gave up 2 bases and V 3 bases, and 2 bases lay outside the gene matches. Germline-derived CDR1 and CDR2 are SGDLS and YYNGEE. The CDR3 is made up of 14 amino acids. The full variable domain, completed using reference TRBV9 and TRBJ2-7, is DSGVTQTPKHLITATGQRVTLRCSPRSGDLSVYWYQQSLDQGLQFLIQYYNGEERAKGNILERFSAQQFPDLHSELNLSSLELGDSALYFCASSGGTSAYEQYFGPGTRLTVT.

The rearrangement joins TRBV6-5 to TRBJ2-1, with a tentative D call TRBD2 (6 bases). The CDR3 length is 15 residues. Germline loops: CDR1 MNHEY, CDR2 SVGAGI. The V end was cut by 7 bases, the J end by 2 bases, with 15 bases between. The CDR3 sequence: CASKERREAYNEQFF. CDR3 sequence (DNA): TGTGCCAGCAAGGAGCGCAGGGAGGCCTACAATGAGCAGTTCTTC.

The chain has TRBV12-3 or TRBV12-4 and TRBJ2-7; no firm D call. This CDR3 is 13 amino acids long. Between the trimmed V and J ends, which lost 4 bases and 0 bases, there was a span of 7 bases. The CDR3 here is CASSWYSSYEQYF. Written as DNA, the CDR3 is TGTGCCAGCAGTTGGTACAGCTCCTACGAGCAGTACTTC.

The CDR3 sequence: CSVHGLAKETQYF. Written as DNA, the CDR3 is TGCAGCGTCCATGGACTAGCGAAAGAGACCCAGTACTTC. The rearrangement uses TRBV29-1 and TRBJ2-5, with 9 bases that match TRBD2. Trimming removed 6 bases from V and 3 bases from J; junction bases left unmatched: 5. The germline V gene encodes CDR1 SQVTM and CDR2 ANQGSEA. The CDR3 totals 13 residues.

The chain employs TRBV7-3 and TRBJ2-1, with TRBD2 matching over 7 bases. Unmatched junction bases numbered 7, after V lost 2 bases and J lost 3 bases. CDR1 and CDR2 from the germline V gene are SGHTA and FQGTGA. The length of the CDR3 is 16 residues. The CDR3 nucleotides read TGTGCCAGCAGCTTATTCGGGGGGTCGGACTACAATGAGCAGTTCTTC. Encoded protein: CASSLFGGSDYNEQFF.

This clone was detected once. This chain connects TRBV6-5 to TRBJ2-3; D is possibly TRBD2 (7 bases). Trimming stripped 2 bases from V and 2 bases from J, with 11 bases between. The CDR3 is 15 residues long. CDR1 and CDR2 (germline): MNHEY, SVGAGI. This CDR3 reads CASSYGRGDTDTQYF. DNA for the CDR3: TGTGCCAGCAGTTACGGGAGGGGGGACACAGATACGCAGTATTTT.

The rearrangement uses TRBV5-5 and TRBJ1-4, with a tentative D call TRBD1 (5 bases). Germline lookup yields CDR1 SGHKS and CDR2 YYEKEE (reference sequence). This CDR3 contains 16 residues. V was trimmed by 5 bases and J by 7 bases, leaving 21 bases between them. CDR3 protein: CASRIGPREDSEKLFF. The CDR3 nucleotides read TGTGCCAGCAGGATCGGGCCCAGGGAGGATAGTGAAAAACTGTTTTTT.

The chain combines TRBV28 with TRBJ2-7; D might be TRBD1 (6 bases). The CDR3 contains 14 residues. The germline CDR1 and CDR2 sequences are MDHEN and SYDVKM. Trimming removed 3 bases at V and 2 bases at J, with 11 bases between. The CDR3 is CASSLGGTTYEQYF. The CDR3 DNA reads TGTGCCAGCAGTTTGGGTGGGACAACCTACGAGCAGTACTTC.

The DNA of the CDR3 is TGCAGCGCTGGGGTGGGAGTAACTCCCTCGGGCTACACCTTC. This gives the protein CSAGVGVTPSGYTF. V usage is TRBV29-1 and J usage is TRBJ1-2; D gene unclear. V was shortened by 7 bases and J by 8 bases, with 23 bases between the two germline ends. The CDR3 sequence is 14 residues long. The germline CDR1 and CDR2 sequences are SQVTM and ANQGSEA.